This T cell receptor (beta chain) was recorded in a study of T cell changes during pregnancy in multiple sclerosis. With 0 bases clipped from V and 0 bases from J, the junction kept 6 bases outside the gene matches. The V gene's germline CDR1 is SGHAT and CDR2 FQNNGV. There are 20 residues in the CDR3. Method: immunoSEQ multiplex PCR; TCRdb's copy keeps in-frame clones and lacks some. The data hold tens of thousands of clones, with about 89% observed a single time. This clone has only one observation. The genes are TRBV11-2 and TRBJ2-1; the match to TRBD2 covers 15 bases. This clonotype originated in a female donor with multiple sclerosis, enrolled in a pregnancy study. Source: CD8+ T cells from peripheral blood mononuclear cells, taken in the first trimester of pregnancy. For the CDR3, the DNA is TGTGCCAGCAGCTTAGATCGCGGACTAGCGGGAGGGAGCTCCTACAATGAGCAGTTCTTC. This encodes CASSLDRGLAGGSSYNEQFF.